This is a list of T cell receptor beta chains from one sample in a study of T cells after yellow fever vaccination. MiXCR, run by TCRdb on the 5' RACE reads, gives a single entry per CDR3 protein. The data hold over 130,000 distinct CDR3 sequences, with over 7% observed a single time. The source material was CD4+ T cells sorted from PBMCs, sampled 5 days after the yellow fever booster vaccination. These receptors were collected from a man aged 30 to 39 who received the YFV17D yellow fever vaccine. Each CDR3 is given with its conserved first and last residue. The D gene is left open where the match is weak. Part of the rows lack a size; the others show once, few, many or a class for expanded clones.

TRBJ2-7,TRBV7-8,many,TRBD2,15,CASSLAPAGVYEQYF,TGTGCCAGCAGCTTAGCCCCAGCGGGAGTTTACGAGCAGTACTTC
TRBJ2-3,TRBV10-3,few,TRBD2,16,CAISESASGRTDTQYF,TGTGCTATCAGTGAGTCGGCTAGCGGGAGAACAGATACGCAGTATTTT
TRBJ2-2,TRBV7-2,many,TRBD1,15,CASSLTAQGTGELFF,TGTGCCAGCAGCCTCACCGCACAGGGGACCGGGGAGCTGTTTTTT
TRBJ2-3,TRBV20-1,many,TRBD2,14,CSASISGGAVTQYF,TGCAGTGCCTCAATTAGCGGGGGGGCCGTTACGCAGTATTTT
TRBJ2-7,TRBV7-6,many,TRBD2,13,CASDGTSSYEQYF,TGTGCCAGTGACGGGACTAGCAGCTACGAGCAGTACTTC
TRBJ2-1,TRBV5-8,many,.,16,CASSLGRRGPNNEQFF,TGTGCCAGCAGCTTGGGAAGGAGGGGGCCTAACAATGAGCAGTTCTTC
TRBJ2-1,TRBV10-3,many,.,11,CATQGGGEQFF,TGTGCCACCCAAGGGGGGGGTGAGCAGTTCTTC
TRBJ2-2,TRBV29-1,many,.,13,CSVWTANTGELFF,TGCAGCGTATGGACTGCTAACACCGGGGAGCTGTTTTTT
TRBJ2-6,TRBV5-1,few,.,16,CATSPGHPSGANVLTF,TGCGCCACCTCCCCCGGACACCCCTCTGGGGCCAACGTCCTGACTTTC
TRBJ2-3,TRBV24-1,.,.,16,CGTSDLAGFSTDTQYF,TGTGGCACCAGTGATTTGGCGGGCTTTAGCACAGATACGCAGTATTTT
TRBJ2-5,TRBV5-5,many,TRBD2,14,CASSLSSGEETQYF,TGTGCCAGCAGCTTGTCTAGCGGGGAAGAGACCCAGTACTTC
TRBJ2-7,TRBV6-5,many,.,17,CASSYSNLGQSSYEQYF,TGTGCCAGCAGTTACTCGAATCTCGGGCAGAGCTCCTACGAGCAGTACTTC
TRBJ2-5,TRBV6-5,many,.,14,CASTLPDPQETQYF,TGTGCCAGCACCCTACCGGACCCCCAAGAGACCCAGTACTTC
TRBJ1-2,TRBV27,.,.,15,CASSYEGSSPGGYTF,TGTGCCAGCTCTTACGAAGGGTCCTCTCCTGGCGGCTACACCTTC
TRBJ2-3,TRBV7-8,many,.,14,CASSLVVFTDTQYF,TGTGCCAGCAGCTTAGTGGTTTTCACAGATACGCAGTATTTT
TRBJ2-1,TRBV7-8,many,TRBD2,14,CASSRLAGGREQFF,TGTGCCAGCAGCCGACTAGCGGGAGGGCGTGAGCAGTTCTTC
TRBJ2-1,TRBV4-3,many,.,16,CASSQRWGSSYNEQFF,TGCGCCAGCAGCCAGCGGTGGGGGAGCTCCTACAATGAGCAGTTCTTC
TRBJ2-2,TRBV7-3,.,.,15,CASSYTSGHAGELFF,TGTGCCAGCAGCTATACCAGTGGGCACGCCGGGGAGCTGTTTTTT
TRBJ1-2,TRBV30,many,.,13,CAWRAAGVYGYTF,TGTGCCTGGAGAGCAGCAGGGGTCTATGGCTACACCTTC
TRBJ2-2,TRBV5-1,many,.,17,CASSLRQASGNTGELFF,TGCGCCAGCAGCTTGAGGCAGGCTAGTGGGAACACCGGGGAGCTGTTTTTT
TRBJ2-3,TRBV7-2,many,TRBD1,16,CASSFSPGQGMDTQYF,TGTGCCAGCAGCTTCTCTCCGGGACAGGGCATGGATACGCAGTATTTT
TRBJ1-2,TRBV29-1,few,.,11,CSVAEPAYGDF,TGCAGCGTCGCAGAACCTGCTTATGGGGACTTC
TRBJ1-5,TRBV4-3,many,.,13,CASSQDPNQPQHF,TGCGCCAGCAGCCAAGACCCTAATCAGCCCCAGCATTTT
TRBJ2-7,TRBV15,many,TRBD2,13,CATSSGRAYEQYF,TGTGCCACCAGCAGCGGGAGGGCCTACGAGCAGTACTTC
TRBJ2-7,TRBV4-3,many,TRBD2,16,CASSQESGLAGYEQYF,TGCGCCAGCAGCCAAGAGAGCGGACTAGCGGGATACGAGCAGTACTTC
TRBJ2-1,TRBV19,many,TRBD2,18,CASRTPAGTSGSHNEQFF,TGTGCCAGTAGGACTCCCGCCGGGACTAGCGGGAGTCATAATGAGCAGTTCTTC
TRBJ2-4,TRBV29-1,many,.,14,CSVRSELAKNIQYF,TGCAGCGTACGATCCGAACTAGCCAAAAACATTCAGTACTTC
TRBJ2-1,TRBV6-5,many,.,14,CASSYSLAPNEQFF,TGTGCCAGCAGTTACTCGCTAGCGCCCAATGAGCAGTTCTTC
TRBJ2-1,TRBV20-1,.,TRBD2,17,CSARAETSGRPYNEQFF,TGCAGTGCTAGAGCAGAGACTAGCGGGAGGCCATACAATGAGCAGTTCTTC
TRBJ2-7,TRBV7-2,many,.,12,CASSLQGYEQYF,TGTGCCAGCAGCTTACAAGGCTACGAGCAGTACTTC
TRBJ2-2,TRBV20-1,many,.,14,CSARGREGTGELFF,TGCAGTGCTAGGGGGCGGGAAGGCACCGGGGAGCTGTTTTTT
TRBJ2-5,TRBV6-5,many,.,17,CASSYSPSTRPSETQYF,TGTGCCAGCAGTTACAGTCCCTCGACTCGCCCGTCCGAGACCCAGTACTTC
TRBJ2-2,TRBV3-1,many,.,17,CASSQDKGRVNTGELFF,TGTGCCAGCAGCCAAGATAAAGGCAGGGTGAACACCGGGGAGCTGTTTTTT
TRBJ2-7,TRBV28,many,.,15,CASRLLGTASYEQYF,TGTGCCAGCAGACTTCTTGGGACCGCTTCCTACGAGCAGTACTTC
TRBJ2-3,TRBV7-3,many,TRBD1,15,CASSSKGASTDTQYF,TGTGCCAGCAGCTCAAAGGGGGCTAGCACAGATACGCAGTATTTT
TRBJ2-7,TRBV24-1,.,.,15,CATSPGGRSNYEQYF,TGTGCCACCAGTCCCGGGGGTCGTTCGAACTACGAGCAGTACTTC
TRBJ1-5,TRBV7-2,many,TRBD1,17,CASSLAPLQGSGQPQHF,TGTGCCAGCAGCTTAGCACCATTACAGGGGAGCGGTCAGCCCCAGCATTTT
TRBJ2-1,TRBV5-1,few,.,14,CASSLQGTFDEQFF,TGCGCCAGCAGCTTGCAAGGTACATTCGATGAGCAGTTCTTC
TRBJ2-1,TRBV7-2,many,.,13,CASSLSPNNEQFF,TGTGCCAGCAGCTTGAGCCCCAACAATGAGCAGTTCTTC
TRBJ2-7,TRBV6-6,many,TRBD1,13,CASSRDRAYEQYF,TGTGCCAGCAGCCGGGACAGGGCCTACGAGCAGTACTTC
TRBJ2-1,TRBV11-2,many,TRBD2,18,CASTRTSGSSGSYNEQFF,TGTGCCAGCACCAGGACTAGCGGGAGTTCCGGCTCCTACAATGAGCAGTTCTTC
TRBJ2-5,TRBV20-1,few,TRBD2,14,CSARDGRAGETQYF,TGCAGTGCTAGGGACGGGAGGGCCGGGGAGACCCAGTACTTC
TRBJ2-3,TRBV7-2,many,TRBD1,14,CASSFGQGADTQYF,TGTGCCAGCAGCTTCGGACAGGGCGCAGATACGCAGTATTTT
TRBJ2-5,TRBV7-2,many,TRBD2,13,CASRYSGVETQYF,TGTGCCAGCCGCTATAGCGGGGTAGAGACCCAGTACTTC
TRBJ1-3,TRBV18,many,TRBD1,17,CASSSNLGQFSGNTIYF,TGTGCCAGCTCATCCAATTTGGGACAGTTCTCTGGAAACACCATATATTTT
TRBJ1-1,TRBV27,many,.,15,CASSRDVAGTTEAFF,TGTGCCAGCAGCCGGGATGTGGCTGGGACCACTGAAGCTTTCTTT
TRBJ2-5,TRBV6-2/TRBV6-3,few,TRBD2,15,CASSYSTPGGETQYF,TGTGCCAGCAGTTACTCGACTCCGGGGGGGGAGACCCAGTACTTC
TRBJ2-1,TRBV14,many,TRBD2,16,CASSTLAGKSYNEQFF,TGTGCCAGCAGCACCCTAGCGGGCAAATCCTACAATGAGCAGTTCTTC
TRBJ2-7,TRBV18,many,.,14,CASSPPGTNYEQYF,TGTGCCAGCTCACCGCCCGGGACCAACTACGAGCAGTACTTC
TRBJ2-1,TRBV3-1,many,.,13,CASSLQGMGEQFF,TGTGCCAGCAGCCTACAGGGTATGGGGGAGCAGTTCTTC
TRBJ2-3,TRBV20-1,many,TRBD2,16,CSAFRLAGGGTDTQYF,TGCAGTGCTTTCCGACTAGCGGGAGGGGGCACAGATACGCAGTATTTT
TRBJ1-3,TRBV28,.,.,14,CASRAPGSGNTIYF,TGTGCCAGCAGGGCCCCAGGGTCTGGAAACACCATATATTTT
TRBJ2-2,TRBV12-5,many,TRBD2,13,CASGGEGLGELFF,TGTGCTAGTGGAGGGGAGGGCCTCGGGGAGCTGTTTTTT
TRBJ2-7,TRBV4-3,many,.,14,CASSQGGGLIEQYF,TGCGCCAGCAGCCAAGGAGGGGGACTTATCGAGCAGTACTTC
TRBJ1-5,TRBV20-1,few,.,13,CSARDRTNQPQHF,TGCAGTGCTAGAGACAGGACCAATCAGCCCCAGCATTTT
TRBJ1-5,TRBV10-3,.,.,15,CAISEGREGNQPQHF,TGTGCCATCAGTGAGGGCAGGGAAGGCAATCAGCCCCAGCATTTT
TRBJ2-1,TRBV5-1,.,TRBD2,16,CASSLLSAGDGGKQFF,TGCGCCAGCAGCTTGTTGTCAGCGGGAGATGGCGGCAAGCAGTTCTTC